This T cell receptor beta chain was profiled in a study of response to subunit inactivated influenza vaccine. Germline CDR1 MNHEY, CDR2 SMNVEV (reference sequence). This CDR3 is 15 amino acids long. After removal of 8 bases from V and 7 bases from J, the junction contained 12 bases not matched to a gene. This clonotype occurred a few times. TCRdb reprocessed the RT-PCR reads with MiXCR, giving one entry per CDR3 protein. The sample has hundreds of thousands of distinct CDR3 sequences; about 11% are singletons. These sequences were also reported in another study, on T cells expressing NK-cell markers. This second study says: Making the TCR beta cDNA relied on 5'RACE template switching with UMIs. Serological testing identified seven of the eight sequenced donors as HCMV-seropositive and one as seronegative.

The rearrangement uses TRBV27 and TRBJ2-1; 9 bases are shared with TRBD1. Source: PBMCs from blood, taken on the day of vaccination. This TCR derives from a man aged 45 to 65 who received an inactivated influenza vaccine. This CDR3 reads CASRRGGQGINEQFF. In nucleotides, the CDR3 is TGTGCCAGCCGGAGAGGGGGACAGGGAATAAATGAGCAGTTCTTC.